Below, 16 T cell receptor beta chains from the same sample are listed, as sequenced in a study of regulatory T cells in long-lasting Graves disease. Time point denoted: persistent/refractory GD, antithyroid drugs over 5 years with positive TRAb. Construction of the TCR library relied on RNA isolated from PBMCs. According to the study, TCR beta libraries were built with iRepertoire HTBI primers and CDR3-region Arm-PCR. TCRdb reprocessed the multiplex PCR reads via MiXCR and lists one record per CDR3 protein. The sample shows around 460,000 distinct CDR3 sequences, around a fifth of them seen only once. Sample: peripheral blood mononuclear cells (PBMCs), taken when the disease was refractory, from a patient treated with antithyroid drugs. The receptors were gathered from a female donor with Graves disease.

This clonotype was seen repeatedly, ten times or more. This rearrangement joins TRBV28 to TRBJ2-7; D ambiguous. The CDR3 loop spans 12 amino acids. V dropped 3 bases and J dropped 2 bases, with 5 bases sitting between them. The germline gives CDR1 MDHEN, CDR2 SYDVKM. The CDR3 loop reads CASSFLTYEQYF. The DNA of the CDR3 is TGTGCCAGCAGTTTCCTTACCTACGAGCAGTACTTC.

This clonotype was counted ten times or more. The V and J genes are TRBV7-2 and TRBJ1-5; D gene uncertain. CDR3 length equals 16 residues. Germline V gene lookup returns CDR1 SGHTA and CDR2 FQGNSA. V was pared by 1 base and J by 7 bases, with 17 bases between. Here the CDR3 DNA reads TGTGCCAGCAGCTTAGGTTCCGGAAGAACGGGACAGCCCCAGCATTTT. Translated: CASSLGSGRTGQPQHF.

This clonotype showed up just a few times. CDR3 DNA sequence: TGTGCCAGTAGTATCTACCCACAGGGGGGCACTGAAGCTTTCTTT. The encoded protein is CASSIYPQGGTEAFF. This rearrangement joins TRBV19 to TRBJ1-1, with 8 bases fitting TRBD1. Germline V gene lookup returns CDR1 LNHDA and CDR2 SQIVND (reference sequence). With V trimmed by 3 bases and J by 4 bases, 7 bases remained unmatched. There are 15 residues in the CDR3.

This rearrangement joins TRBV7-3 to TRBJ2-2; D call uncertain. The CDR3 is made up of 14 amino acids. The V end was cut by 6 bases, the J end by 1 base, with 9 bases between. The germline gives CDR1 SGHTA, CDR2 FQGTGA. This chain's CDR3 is CASRQDRNTGELFF. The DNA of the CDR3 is TGTGCCAGCAGGCAGGACCGGAACACCGGGGAGCTGTTTTTT.

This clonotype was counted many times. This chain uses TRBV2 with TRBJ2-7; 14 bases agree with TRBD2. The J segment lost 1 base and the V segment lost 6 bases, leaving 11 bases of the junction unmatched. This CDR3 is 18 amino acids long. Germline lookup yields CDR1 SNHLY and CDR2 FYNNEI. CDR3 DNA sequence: TGTGCCAGCAGCCAAACCCGACTAGCGGGAGGGCGGTCCTACGAGCAGTACTTC. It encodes CASSQTRLAGGRSYEQYF.

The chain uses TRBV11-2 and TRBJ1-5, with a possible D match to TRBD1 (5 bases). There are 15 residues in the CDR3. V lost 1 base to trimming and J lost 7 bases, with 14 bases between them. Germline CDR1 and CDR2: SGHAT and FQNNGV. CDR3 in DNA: TGTGCCAGCAGCTTAGGCCCGCAGGGTACGCAGCCCCAGCATTTT. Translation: CASSLGPQGTQPQHF.

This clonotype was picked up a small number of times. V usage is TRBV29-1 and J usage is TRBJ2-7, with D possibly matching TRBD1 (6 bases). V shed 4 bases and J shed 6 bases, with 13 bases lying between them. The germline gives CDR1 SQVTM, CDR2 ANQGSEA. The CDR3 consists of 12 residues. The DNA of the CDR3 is TGCAGCGTTGGGACACAGGGAAGCGAGCAGTACTTC. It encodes CSVGTQGSEQYF.

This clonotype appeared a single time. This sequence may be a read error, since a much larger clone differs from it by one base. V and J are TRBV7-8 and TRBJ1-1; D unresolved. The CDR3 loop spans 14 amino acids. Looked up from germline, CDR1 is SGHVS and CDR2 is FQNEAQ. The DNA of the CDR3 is TGTGCCAGCAGCTTAACAATAGGGAACACTGAAGATTTCTTT. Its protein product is CASSLTIGNTEDFF.

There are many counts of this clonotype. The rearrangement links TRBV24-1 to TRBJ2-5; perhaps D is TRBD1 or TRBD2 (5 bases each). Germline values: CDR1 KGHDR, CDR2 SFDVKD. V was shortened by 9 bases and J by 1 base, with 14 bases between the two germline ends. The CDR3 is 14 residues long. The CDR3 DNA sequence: TGTGCCACCGGGGGAGCAGAAACCCAAGAGACCCAGTACTTC. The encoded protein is CATGGAETQETQYF.

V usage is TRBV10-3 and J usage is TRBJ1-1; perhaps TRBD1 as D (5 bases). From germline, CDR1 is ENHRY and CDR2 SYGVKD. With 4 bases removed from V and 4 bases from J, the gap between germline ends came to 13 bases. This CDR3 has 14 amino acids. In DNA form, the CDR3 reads TGTGCCATCAGTGTGGGGGGGAGAGTCACTGAAGCTTTCTTT. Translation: CAISVGGRVTEAFF.

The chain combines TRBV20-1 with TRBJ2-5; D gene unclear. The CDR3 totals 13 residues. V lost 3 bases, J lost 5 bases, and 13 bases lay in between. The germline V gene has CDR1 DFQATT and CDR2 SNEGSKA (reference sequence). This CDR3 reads CSASSPMGETQYF. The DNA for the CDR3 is TGCAGTGCTAGTAGTCCTATGGGGGAGACCCAGTACTTC.

CDR3 nucleotide sequence: TGTGCCAGCAGCCCCAGGGGGCGAGGCAATCAGCCCCAGCATTTT. Residues: CASSPRGRGNQPQHF. The chain links TRBV6-4 to TRBJ1-5; 8 bases agree with TRBD1. Losses at the gene ends were 6 bases for V and 2 bases for J; bases not matched to a gene: 6. CDR1 is MRHNA, CDR2 SNTAGT, per germline. This CDR3 contains 15 residues.

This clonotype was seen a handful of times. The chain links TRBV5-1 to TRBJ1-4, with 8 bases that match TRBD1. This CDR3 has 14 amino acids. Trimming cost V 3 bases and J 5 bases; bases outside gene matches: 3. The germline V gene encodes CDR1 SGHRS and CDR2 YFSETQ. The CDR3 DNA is TGCGCCAGCAGCTGGGGACAGGCGAATGAAAAACTGTTTTTT. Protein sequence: CASSWGQANEKLFF.

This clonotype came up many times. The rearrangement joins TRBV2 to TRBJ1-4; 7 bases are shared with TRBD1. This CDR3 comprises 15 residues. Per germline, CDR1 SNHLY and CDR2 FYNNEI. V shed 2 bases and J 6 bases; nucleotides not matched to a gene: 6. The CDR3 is CASSEIQGIDEKLFF. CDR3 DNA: TGTGCCAGCAGTGAAATACAGGGGATTGATGAAAAACTGTTTTTT.

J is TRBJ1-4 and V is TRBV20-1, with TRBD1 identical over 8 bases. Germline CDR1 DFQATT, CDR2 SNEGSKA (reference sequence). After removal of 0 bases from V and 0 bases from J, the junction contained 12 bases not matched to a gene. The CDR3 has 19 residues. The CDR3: CSARDLGTGQFPTNEKLFF. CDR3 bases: TGCAGTGCTAGAGATCTCGGGACAGGCCAATTCCCAACTAATGAAAAACTGTTTTTT.

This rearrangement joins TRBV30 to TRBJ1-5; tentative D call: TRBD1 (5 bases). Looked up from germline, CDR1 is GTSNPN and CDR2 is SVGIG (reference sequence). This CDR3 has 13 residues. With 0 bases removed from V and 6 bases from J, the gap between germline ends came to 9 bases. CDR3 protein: CAWSVQEGQPQHF. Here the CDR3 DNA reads TGTGCCTGGAGTGTACAGGAAGGTCAGCCCCAGCATTTT.